This is a list of T cell receptor beta chains from one sample in a study of T cells after yellow fever vaccination. TCRdb re-derived calls from the 5' RACE reads in MiXCR, one entry per CDR3 protein. The sample has around 120,000 distinct CDR3 sequences, around 15% seen once. The specimen comprised CD8+ T cells sorted from PBMCs, sampled 5 days after the yellow fever booster vaccination. The source is a man between 18 and 35 years old who received the YFV17D yellow fever vaccine. CDR3s leave out the opening cysteine and the closing phenylalanine or tryptophan. Only some rows state a clone size, as once, few, many or a class for expanded clones.

>TRBV29-1|NA
SVTGGNYGYT
>TRBV29-1|few
SVRSRSFSGELF
>TRBV15|few
ATSRAQDDYEQY
>TRBV4-3|few
ASSHPDGQETQY
>TRBV20-1|many
SASLRDLDLYEQY
>TRBV4-1|few
ASSQLTGVTNEKLF
>TRBV4-3|few
ASSQGLATSTDTQY
>TRBV6-5|many
ASSYSTGASGVYNEQF
>TRBV20-1|NA
SARATRGAREQF
>TRBV9|few
ASSAQGSPAGGLNEQF
>TRBV4-1|NA
ASSQLAGGLSGELF
>TRBV12-3/TRBV12-4|few
ASSPGGLSYNTLYGYT
>TRBV7-9|NA
ASSFGTGTNYGYT
>TRBV7-9|NA
ASSSGPSTSPY
>TRBV6-2/TRBV6-3|few
ASSYSRGRRGSPLH
>TRBV20-1|NA
SAISSGLAGGLSYNEQF
>TRBV4-2|many
ASSQEVPTYEQY
>TRBV25-1|NA
ASGVGAPAYNEQF
>TRBV10-3|NA
AISDEGGDFTDTQY
>TRBV12-5|few
ASGFRNSNQPQH
>TRBV29-1|few
SVEGSAEQY
>TRBV12-3/TRBV12-4|few
ASSLGRVSSYEQY
>TRBV4-2|NA
ASSQGERGLPYEQY
>TRBV7-2|few
ASSPQGGNQPQH
>TRBV5-6|NA
ASSLVWEFSTDTQY
>TRBV7-9|few
ASSQLAGGPYEQY
>TRBV4-1|NA
ASRRPGQNGYT
>TRBV29-1|few
SALDRLYEQY
>TRBV9|NA
ASSAHRSLVGSGANVLT
>TRBV5-1|many
ASSLAIGSGYT
>TRBV7-6|few
ASSSSWDEQF
>TRBV5-1|NA
ASSLVGGANTGELF
>TRBV7-8|NA
ASSYSGSRYEQY
>TRBV6-5|many
ASRDEQGMGGYT
>TRBV9|NA
ASSPRTGETQY
>TRBV4-1|many
ASSQNRGRTAGANVLT
>TRBV6-5|few
ASSPWDYRSTDTQY
>TRBV20-1|NA
SAPGHYSYNEQF
>TRBV6-5|few
ASSYSRTGDNSPLH
>TRBV6-5|few
ASSYGQGALNEQF
>TRBV10-3|NA
AISEGENQPQH
>TRBV7-2|NA
ASSLGRPGAGPAGVQY
>TRBV12-5|NA
ASGLPHTGGSDTQY
>TRBV9|NA
ASSLFRDGDLNLNNEQF
>TRBV4-1|NA
ASSQEEKENYGYT
>TRBV3-1|NA
ASSRGLADTGELF
>TRBV2|few
ASRDSSGANVLT
>TRBV7-3|NA
ASSLKTSGGQSSYNEQF
>TRBV7-3|NA
ASSYPGQPETQY
>TRBV11-2|NA
ASSLDLPSGGAADTQY
>TRBV27|NA
ASSWGAESEQY
>TRBV7-9|few
ASSLSPTEAF
>TRBV27|NA
ASSHGQGTEY
>TRBV27|few
ASSSLPGQGTETQY
>TRBV12-3/TRBV12-4|NA
ASSLGGFGFNEQF
>TRBV27|NA
ASSLGMGLEEKRELF
>TRBV18|NA
ASSPRQGGYEQY
>TRBV7-9|NA
ASTLGAYDSPLH
>TRBV7-9|few
ASSGRNTGELF
>TRBV27|NA
ASSPGTGANTEAF